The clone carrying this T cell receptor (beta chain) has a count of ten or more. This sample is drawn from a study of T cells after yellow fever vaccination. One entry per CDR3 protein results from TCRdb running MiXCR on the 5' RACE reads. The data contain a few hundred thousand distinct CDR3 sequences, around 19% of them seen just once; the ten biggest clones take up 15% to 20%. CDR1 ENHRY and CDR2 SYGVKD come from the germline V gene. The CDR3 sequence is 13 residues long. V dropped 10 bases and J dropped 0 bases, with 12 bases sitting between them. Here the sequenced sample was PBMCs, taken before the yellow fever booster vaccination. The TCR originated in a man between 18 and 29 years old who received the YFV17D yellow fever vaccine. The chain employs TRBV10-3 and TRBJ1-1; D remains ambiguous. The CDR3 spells CATKAPLNTEAFF. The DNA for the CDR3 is TGTGCCACCAAGGCCCCTCTGAACACTGAAGCTTTCTTT.